A single sample gave rise to the 29 T cell receptor beta chains below, sequenced in a study of cytomegalovirus exposure and HLA in healthy donors. Primers for the PCR totalled 60 Vbeta and 13 Jbeta. Data came from immunoSEQ multiplex PCR; TCRdb stores just in-frame clones and leaves some out. The sample data list more than 50,000 clones. The sequenced sample was PBMCs. These receptors were taken from a woman aged 40 to 50 in good health and CMV-seronegative.

The rearrangement links TRBV5-6 to TRBJ1-6; D might be TRBD1 (6 bases). CDR1 and CDR2 (germline): SGHDT, YYEEEE. The CDR3 runs 16 residues. Trimming removed 4 bases from V and 2 bases from J, with 13 bases in between. CDR3: CASSAIDRTYNSPLHF. CDR3 bases: TGTGCCAGCAGCGCGATAGACAGGACCTATAATTCACCCCTCCACTTT.

This chain joins TRBV7-6 and TRBJ2-7, with 8 bases lining up with TRBD2. V gave up 4 bases and J gave up 2 bases; unmatched junction bases: 16. This CDR3 contains 18 residues. Germline CDR1 SGHVS, CDR2 FNYEAQ. Here the CDR3 reads CASSSVEVLAGGPYEQYF. CDR3 nucleotide sequence: TGTGCCAGCAGCTCGGTTGAGGTTTTGGCGGGAGGTCCCTACGAGCAGTACTTC. Full variable domain (missing parts from reference TRBV7-6 and TRBJ2-7): GAGVSQSPRYKVTKRGQDVALRCDPISGHVSLYWYRQALGQGPEFLTYFNYEAQQDKSGLPNDRFSAERPEGSISTLTIQRTEQRDSAMYRCASSSVEVLAGGPYEQYFGPGTRLTVT.

J is TRBJ2-7 and V is TRBV18; the D gene is possibly TRBD2 (6 bases). Germline V lookup: CDR1 KGHSH, CDR2 LQKENI. Deletions cut 2 bases from V and 3 bases from J, with 23 bases between. The CDR3 extends over 18 amino acids. This chain's CDR3 is CASSPMASARTQVYEQYF. The CDR3 region has the DNA TGTGCCAGCTCACCAATGGCTAGCGCCCGAACTCAGGTCTACGAGCAGTACTTC. Looking up the rest from reference TRBV18 and TRBJ2-7 gives the full variable domain: NAGVMQNPRHLVRRRGQEARLRCSPMKGHSHVYWYRQLPEEGLKFMVYLQKENIIDESGMPKERFSAEFPKEGPSILRIQQVVRGDSAAYFCASSPMASARTQVYEQYFGPGTRLTVT.

CDR3 protein: CATSGQTYRTAMNTEAFF. The CDR3, as DNA: TGTGCCACCAGCGGACAGACTTACCGGACGGCCATGAACACTGAAGCTTTCTTT. The chain combines TRBV15 with TRBJ1-1; TRBD1 might be the D (6 bases). The germline V gene has CDR1 LNHNV and CDR2 YYDKDF (reference sequence). This CDR3 is 18 amino acids long. Trimming took off 5 bases at V and 0 bases at J, with 22 bases between the two ends.

The V and J genes are TRBV30 and TRBJ1-5; 9 bases are shared with TRBD1. V was pared by 5 bases and J by 5 bases, with 4 bases of the junction left unmatched. The CDR3 sequence is 13 residues long. Germline CDR1 GTSNPN, CDR2 SVGIG (reference sequence). The CDR3 DNA follows: TGTGCCTGGGCGGACAGGGGCCATCAGCCCCAGCATTTT. Its translation: CAWADRGHQPQHF.

The chain has TRBV28 and TRBJ1-2; D uncertain. V lost 3 bases and J 3 bases, leaving 11 bases between the germline ends. The CDR3 runs to 14 residues. Germline V lookup: CDR1 MDHEN, CDR2 SYDVKM. As DNA, the CDR3 is TGTGCCAGCAGTTTGGGCCAGGCTTACTATGGCTACACCTTC. This translates into CASSLGQAYYGYTF.

The genes are TRBV2 and TRBJ1-6, with 8 bases identical to TRBD1. The V gene end was trimmed by 2 bases and the J gene end by 8 bases; junction bases not matched to a gene: 11. The CDR3 has 17 residues. Germline CDR1 is SNHLY and CDR2 is FYNNEI. The CDR3 bases are TGTGCCAGCAGTGAAAGACAGGGGAGGGTAAATGATTCACCCCTCCACTTT. Amino acids: CASSERQGRVNDSPLHF.

This chain connects TRBV10-3 to TRBJ1-1; D unresolved. CDR1 and CDR2 (germline): ENHRY, SYGVKD. With 3 bases removed from V and 2 bases from J, the gap between germline ends came to 13 bases. The CDR3 is made up of 15 amino acids. The chain's CDR3 is CAISDTSDKNTEAFF. In nucleotides, the CDR3 is TGTGCCATCAGTGATACCTCAGACAAAAACACTGAAGCTTTCTTT.

V is TRBV19 and J is TRBJ1-2; 10 nucleotides match TRBD1. V dropped 4 bases and J dropped 2; count of bases not matched to a gene: 10. The CDR3 totals 17 residues. Germline V lookup: CDR1 LNHDA, CDR2 SQIVND (reference sequence). In DNA, the CDR3 is TGTGCCAGTAGTACCTCCCCGACAGGGGGCCTGAACTATGGCTACACCTTC. Translation: CASSTSPTGGLNYGYTF.

The genes are TRBV20-1 and TRBJ1-1, with D hard to call. Germline CDR1 DFQATT, CDR2 SNEGSKA (reference sequence). The CDR3 consists of 10 residues. Between the trimmed V and J ends, which lost 3 bases and 7 bases, there was a span of 6 bases. In DNA, the CDR3 is TGCAGTGCTAGGTCCTTTGAAGCTTTCTTT. This gives the protein CSARSFEAFF.

The gene calls are TRBV2 and TRBJ2-6; D is possibly TRBD2 (6 bases). CDR1 SNHLY and CDR2 FYNNEI come from the germline V gene. The V end lost 0 bases, the J end lost 2 bases, and 14 bases lay between the germline ends. This CDR3 is 18 amino acids long. CDR3 protein: CASSEASAGRTGANVLTF. CDR3 sequence (DNA): TGTGCCAGCAGTGAAGCTTCGGCGGGGAGGACTGGGGCCAACGTCCTGACTTTC.

The V call is TRBV6-6, the J call TRBJ2-7, with TRBD2 identical over 9 bases. V lost 6 bases to trimming and J lost 3 bases; unmatched junction nucleotides: 12. Germline CDR1 is MNHNY and CDR2 is SVGAGI (reference sequence). CDR3 length: 16 residues. The CDR3 reads CASRPGASGDHYEQYF. DNA of the CDR3: TGTGCCAGCAGGCCCGGGGCTAGCGGGGACCACTACGAGCAGTACTTC.

The rearrangement uses TRBV2 and TRBJ2-4; D is unresolved. Trimming took off 2 bases at V and 1 base at J, with 15 bases between the two ends. The length of the CDR3 is 17 residues. The germline V gene encodes CDR1 SNHLY and CDR2 FYNNEI. For the CDR3, the DNA is TGTGCCAGCAGTGAATGGATGGCAGCGAGTGCCAAAAACATTCAGTACTTC. Translating it yields CASSEWMAASAKNIQYF.

This rearrangement joins TRBV7-2 to TRBJ1-2; 11 nucleotides line up with TRBD1. Germline CDR1 SGHTA, CDR2 FQGNSA. J gave up 3 bases and V 4 bases, and 1 base lay outside the gene matches. The CDR3 runs to 14 residues. CDR3 DNA sequence: TGTGCCAGCAGCTGGACAGGGGGCGACTATGGCTACACCTTC. It specifies CASSWTGGDYGYTF.

The chain carries TRBV27 and TRBJ1-2, with D unresolved. Germline V CDR1 and CDR2: MNHEY, SMNVEV (reference sequence). The CDR3 has 15 amino acids. V was cut by 3 bases and J by 4 bases, with 15 bases left in between. CDR3 residues: CASSLSRLTFYGYTF. CDR3 bases: TGTGCCAGCAGTTTGTCGCGCCTTACCTTCTATGGCTACACCTTC.

The J gene is TRBJ2-5, the V gene TRBV2, with 10 bases lining up with TRBD2. The CDR3 sequence is 13 residues long. The V gene's germline CDR1 is SNHLY and CDR2 FYNNEI. Germline trimming cut 6 bases from V and 5 bases from J; bases unmatched to any gene: 3. This chain's CDR3 is CASRQGLAETQYF. As DNA, the CDR3 is TGTGCCAGCAGACAGGGACTAGCGGAGACCCAGTACTTC.

The V call is TRBV7-8, the J call TRBJ2-3, with 11 bases matching TRBD2. Germline V gene data show CDR1 as SGHVS and CDR2 as FQNEAQ. The V and J ends lost 1 base and 0 bases, in that order; junction bases with no gene match: 3. This CDR3 has 17 residues. The CDR3 sequence is CASSLGLAGTSTDTQYF. Written as DNA, the CDR3 is TGTGCCAGCAGCTTAGGACTAGCGGGGACTAGCACAGATACGCAGTATTTT.

The J gene is TRBJ1-4, the V gene TRBV18; 7 nucleotides align to TRBD1. Germline CDR1 KGHSH, CDR2 LQKENI. V shed 3 bases, J shed 4 bases, and the junction held 11 bases outside the gene matches. This CDR3 region has 17 residues. CDR3 residues: CASSPRAASGGNEKLFF. For the CDR3, the DNA is TGTGCCAGCTCACCTCGAGCCGCGTCAGGGGGTAATGAAAAACTGTTTTTT.

This rearrangement joins TRBV6-1 to TRBJ1-4; possibly TRBD1 for D (5 bases). V gave up 3 bases and J gave up 2 bases, with 22 bases separating them. CDR3 length: 19 residues. Germline V gene sequence: CDR1 MNHNS, CDR2 SASEGT. CDR3 in amino acids: CASSDWGLGAGSTNEKLFF. The CDR3 DNA sequence: TGTGCCAGCAGTGATTGGGGCCTAGGAGCCGGGAGCACTAATGAAAAACTGTTTTTT.

The genes are TRBV6-5 and TRBJ1-2; no reliable D call. There are 13 residues in the CDR3. Germline V lookup: CDR1 MNHEY, CDR2 SVGAGI. V lost 10 bases to trimming and J lost 7 bases, with 19 bases between them. The CDR3 sequence: CATSTTDSRGYTF. In DNA, the CDR3 is TGTGCCACATCCACTACCGACTCACGTGGCTACACCTTC.

This chain uses TRBV28 with TRBJ1-2; 8 bases map to TRBD1. Germline values: CDR1 MDHEN, CDR2 SYDVKM. V gave up 6 bases and J gave up 7 bases; unmatched junction bases: 16. The CDR3 consists of 16 residues. CDR3 nucleotides: TGTGCCAGCAGGCCTCCCAGGGGGCGCATACGTTCTGGCTACACCTTC. Its translation: CASRPPRGRIRSGYTF.

The gene calls are TRBV7-9 and TRBJ1-1, with D hard to call. The ends were cut back, 4 bases at V and 3 bases at J, with 15 bases in the middle. Germline V gives CDR1 SEHNR, CDR2 FQNEAQ (reference sequence). The CDR3 consists of 15 residues. The CDR3 nucleotides read TGTGCCAGCAGCTCCCCAGTGGGCCCTGACACTGAAGCTTTCTTT. This encodes CASSSPVGPDTEAFF.

The chain combines TRBV18 with TRBJ1-2, with 7 bases lining up with TRBD1. With V trimmed by 3 bases and J by 2 bases, 0 bases remained unmatched. Germline V CDR1 and CDR2: KGHSH, LQKENI. This CDR3 comprises 13 residues. The CDR3: CASSPGQNYGYTF. CDR3 in DNA: TGTGCCAGCTCACCGGGACAGAACTATGGCTACACCTTC.

The V and J genes are TRBV6-1 and TRBJ1-5, with 7 nucleotides matching TRBD1. In germline, CDR1 is MNHNS, CDR2 SASEGT. CDR3 length equals 16 residues. Unmatched junction bases numbered 9, after V lost 2 bases and J lost 5 bases. CDR3 sequence reads: CASSETRQGRDQPQHF. As DNA, the CDR3 is TGTGCCAGCAGTGAAACCCGACAGGGTAGGGATCAGCCCCAGCATTTT.

The chain employs TRBV19 and TRBJ2-1, with TRBD2 identical over 7 bases. V gave up 8 bases and J gave up 6 bases; unmatched junction bases: 16. The CDR3 is 16 amino acids. Germline V lookup: CDR1 LNHDA, CDR2 SQIVND (reference sequence). The CDR3 bases are TGTGCCAGTTCGCCGACGGGGGGACTCGGGGCCAATGAGCAGTTCTTC. It translates to CASSPTGGLGANEQFF.

The chain couples TRBV18 to TRBJ2-1; D gene unclear. V dropped 6 bases and J dropped 5 bases, with 14 bases sitting between them. The CDR3 extends over 14 amino acids. CDR1 and CDR2 from the germline V gene are KGHSH and LQKENI. The CDR3 DNA reads as TGTGCCAGCTCTCCCAGCGCCACTGACAATGAGCAGTTCTTC. Encoded protein: CASSPSATDNEQFF.

This sequence joins TRBV6-5 and TRBJ1-1; D may be TRBD1 (6 bases). CDR1 is MNHEY, CDR2 SVGAGI, per germline. The V end was cut by 6 bases, the J end by 3 bases, with 17 bases between. The CDR3 totals 15 residues. CDR3 in amino acids: CASRPHRVWYTEAFF. The CDR3 nucleotides read TGTGCCAGCAGGCCACACAGGGTTTGGTACACTGAAGCTTTCTTT.

The chain links TRBV6-5 to TRBJ1-1; 7 bases align to TRBD1. Unmatched junction bases numbered 6, after V lost 1 base and J lost 1 base. The CDR3 is 16 residues long. Germline loops: CDR1 MNHEY, CDR2 SVGAGI. The CDR3 nucleotides are TGTGCCAGCAGTTACTTCGGGACAGTCCAGAACACTGAAGCTTTCTTT. Translating it yields CASSYFGTVQNTEAFF.

V is TRBV6-5 and J is TRBJ2-3; the D gene is possibly TRBD1 (6 bases). Germline loops: CDR1 MNHEY, CDR2 SVGAGI. V was cut by 6 bases and J by 1 base, with 14 bases left in between. This CDR3 has 15 amino acids. CDR3 sequence reads: CASRVGDMGTDTQYF. CDR3 DNA sequence: TGTGCCAGCAGAGTGGGGGACATGGGCACAGATACGCAGTATTTT.